What follows are 5 T cell receptor beta chains derived from one specimen sequenced in a study of regulatory T cells in long-lasting Graves disease. Through Arm-PCR of CDR3 regions and iRepertoire HTBI primers, TCR beta libraries were built. In TCRdb, the multiplex PCR reads were re-called with MiXCR into one record per CDR3 protein. The data hold hundreds of thousands of distinct CDR3 sequences, with 15% to 20% observed a single time. As to time point: newly diagnosed GD, antithyroid drugs for less than 3 months. The TCR library was made from RNA that had been extracted from PBMCs in TRIzol. These data were likewise used in another study, on T cells in Graves' hyperthyroidism and ophthalmopathy.

The sequencing used peripheral blood mononuclear cells (PBMCs), collected at new diagnosis, from a patient treated with antithyroid drugs. The receptors were sampled from a woman younger than 45 with Graves disease.

This clonotype was counted ten times or more. The V call is TRBV5-4, the J call TRBJ1-5; perhaps TRBD1 as D (6 bases). V lost 3 bases, J lost 0 bases, and 10 bases lay in between. The germline CDR1 and CDR2 sequences are SGHNT and YYREEE (reference sequence). The CDR3 extends over 15 amino acids. The CDR3 DNA reads as TGTGCCAGCAGCTCGTACAGGGATAGCAATCAGCCCCAGCATTTT. This sequence encodes CASSSYRDSNQPQHF.

A few counts support this clonotype. This chain connects TRBV18 to TRBJ1-1; D is uncertain. The CDR3 is 13 residues long. V shed 6 bases and J shed 4 bases, with 12 bases lying between them. The germline V gene encodes CDR1 KGHSH and CDR2 LQKENI. The CDR3 nucleotides are TGTGCCAGCTCCGTCGGGGTTGCCACTGAAGCTTTCTTT. Its translation is CASSVGVATEAFF.

CDR3 bases: TGTGCCAGCTCATCGCGTAGGGACAGAGGAAACACCATATATTTT. It translates to CASSSRRDRGNTIYF. This chain uses TRBV18 with TRBJ1-3; 7 bases are a match to TRBD1. V lost 5 bases and J lost 4; bases outside the gene matches: 8. This CDR3 region has 15 residues. From germline, CDR1 is KGHSH and CDR2 LQKENI.

This clonotype was seen repeatedly, ten times or more. The rearrangement links TRBV12-3 or TRBV12-4 to TRBJ2-3, with 9 positions matching TRBD1. This CDR3 comprises 17 residues. Trimming removed 5 bases from V and 4 bases from J; junction bases left unmatched: 13. CDR3 sequence: CASSLPPGQGQADTQYF. The CDR3 nucleotides read TGTGCCAGCAGTCTACCTCCGGGACAGGGCCAGGCAGATACGCAGTATTTT.

In this sample, this clonotype turned up many times. This chain joins TRBV12-3 or TRBV12-4 and TRBJ2-6; TRBD1 matches at 7 bases. CDR3 size: 15 residues. J was trimmed by 2 bases and V by 6 bases; bases with no gene match: 4. The CDR3 reads CASSPDRAGANVLTF. Here the CDR3 DNA reads TGTGCCAGCAGCCCCGACAGGGCTGGGGCCAACGTCCTGACTTTC.